Presented here are 18 T cell receptor beta chains from one specimen sequenced in a study of spatial heterogeneity in lung cancer. The time point was: sample taken at primary tumor resection. TCRdb itself ran the 5' RACE reads through MiXCR, one entry per CDR3 protein. The sample gives approximately 10,000 distinct CDR3 sequences, 5.1% of which show up once; roughly an eighth is in the top ten. The study, taken as a whole, reports: Counts of expanded intratumoral alpha and beta TCRs tracked tumor mutation counts.

What these receptors recognize is not known. The material was lung tumor tissue, obtained at surgery. Receptors originate from a male donor with early-stage non-small cell lung cancer.

Many counts were recorded for this clonotype. The rearrangement uses TRBV20-1 and TRBJ1-1, with D perhaps TRBD1 (5 bases). This CDR3 is 14 amino acids long. Germline lookup yields CDR1 DFQATT and CDR2 SNEGSKA (reference sequence). Trimming removed 6 bases from V and 4 bases from J, with 18 bases in between. DNA of the CDR3: TGCAGTGCCATGGGGTGGCAGGGAGGCACTGAAGCTTTCTTT. It translates to CSAMGWQGGTEAFF.

In its sample, this clonotype was seen many times. This sequence joins TRBV20-1 and TRBJ1-2; 7 bases are a match to TRBD1. The CDR3 is made up of 13 amino acids. Losses at the gene ends were 4 bases for V and 1 base for J; bases not matched to a gene: 3. Germline V CDR1 and CDR2: DFQATT, SNEGSKA (reference sequence). As DNA, the CDR3 is TGCAGTGCTATAGACAGGGTTAACTATGGCTACACCTTC. Encoded protein: CSAIDRVNYGYTF.

This clonotype was recorded at least ten times. The J gene is TRBJ2-3, the V gene TRBV5-1; TRBD2 aligns across 12 bases. This CDR3 region has 18 residues. V was clipped by 4 bases and J by 5 bases; unmatched bases: 14. From germline, CDR1 is SGHRS and CDR2 YFSETQ. CDR3 nucleotides: TGCGCCAGCAGCCTGACAGACCTAGCGGGAGGGCGTCGAGATACGCAGTATTTT. This codes for CASSLTDLAGGRRDTQYF.

This clonotype was observed many times. The genes are TRBV6-5 and TRBJ1-6; D might be TRBD1 (5 bases). V was shortened by 6 bases and J by 8 bases, with 20 bases between the two germline ends. Germline-derived CDR1 and CDR2 are MNHEY and SVGAGI. This CDR3 has 16 residues. The CDR3 nucleotides are TGTGCCAGCAGCCAACGTCCGGGGGGAGGCGATTCACCCCTCCACTTT. It translates to CASSQRPGGGDSPLHF.

By sample fraction, this clonotype is medium-sized. This chain links TRBV7-2 with TRBJ1-4; D gene uncertain. CDR3 length equals 13 residues. V lost 1 base and J lost 5, with 5 bases in between. Germline V CDR1 and CDR2: SGHTA, FQGNSA. The CDR3 nucleotides are TGTGCCAGCAGCTTAGGAGGGAATGAAAAACTGTTTTTT. This codes for CASSLGGNEKLFF. The complete variable domain, with remaining parts taken from reference TRBV7-2 and TRBJ1-4, reads GAGVSQSPSNKVTEKGKDVELRCDPISGHTALYWYRQSLGQGLEFLIYFQGNSAPDKSGLPSDRFSAERTGGSVSTLTIQRTQQEDSAVYLCASSLGGNEKLFFGSGTQLSVL.

The chain is built from TRBV4-2 and TRBJ2-5; TRBD2 matches at 12 bases. The CDR3 runs 16 residues. V gave up 1 base and J gave up 3 bases; unmatched junction bases: 3. Germline assignment: CDR1 LGHNA and CDR2 YNFKEQ. The CDR3 sequence is CASSQVLAGGKETQYF. The CDR3 DNA sequence: TGTGCCAGCAGCCAAGTACTAGCGGGGGGCAAAGAGACCCAGTACTTC.

This clonotype is labeled medium-sized. The chain has TRBV12-3 or TRBV12-4 and TRBJ1-5; possibly TRBD1 for D (5 bases). The CDR3 is 12 residues long. Trimming cost V 6 bases and J 5 bases, with 8 bases left between them. The CDR3 coding sequence is TGTGCCAGCAGGCAAGGGGATCAGCCCCAGCATTTT. Its translation is CASRQGDQPQHF.

This clonotype was seen ten or more times. The chain couples TRBV20-1 to TRBJ1-2; 8 bases align to TRBD1. The CDR3 spans 12 residues. V lost 6 bases and J lost 2; bases outside the gene matches: 2. Germline-derived CDR1 and CDR2 are DFQATT and SNEGSKA (reference sequence). The CDR3 here is CSARQGNYGYTF. The CDR3 nucleotides read TGCAGTGCACGACAGGGGAACTATGGCTACACCTTC.

This clonotype has ten or more counts. The chain uses TRBV7-9 and TRBJ1-1; TRBD1 matches at 7 bases. V lost 5 bases and J lost 4; bases outside the gene matches: 7. The CDR3 has 14 amino acids. Germline loops: CDR1 SEHNR, CDR2 FQNEAQ (reference sequence). The CDR3 loop is CASSPQGRSTEAFF. The CDR3 nucleotides are TGTGCCAGCAGCCCACAGGGGCGGAGCACTGAAGCTTTCTTT.

The sample holds many counts of this clonotype. The genes are TRBV13 and TRBJ2-7; 9 nucleotides line up with TRBD1. V shed 5 bases, J shed 7 bases, and the junction held 12 bases outside the gene matches. Germline-derived CDR1 and CDR2 are PRHDT and FYEKMQ (reference sequence). The CDR3 runs to 15 residues. The CDR3 region has the DNA TGTGCCAGCAGCCTCTACTCGGGACAGGGATATGAGCAGTACTTC. Translation: CASSLYSGQGYEQYF.

The CDR3 region is CASSGQGAVYGYTF. CDR3 DNA: TGTGCCAGCAGTGGACAGGGGGCCGTCTATGGCTACACCTTC. The rearrangement joins TRBV2 to TRBJ1-2, with 10 bases aligning to TRBD1. The CDR3 covers 14 residues. Germline CDR1 reads SNHLY; CDR2 reads FYNNEI. The J segment lost 4 bases and the V segment lost 4 bases, leaving 3 bases of the junction unmatched.

The chain has TRBV9 and TRBJ2-1; 7 nucleotides align to TRBD2. Germline V gene sequence: CDR1 SGDLS, CDR2 YYNGEE. This CDR3 comprises 16 residues. V lost 0 bases to trimming and J lost 5 bases; unmatched junction nucleotides: 8. CDR3 protein: CASSVVDLAGHNEQFF. Written as DNA, the CDR3 is TGTGCCAGCAGCGTAGTTGACTTAGCGGGCCACAATGAGCAGTTCTTC.

This clonotype appeared many times. This CDR3 reads CASSPSGDTQYF. In nucleotides, the CDR3 is TGTGCCAGCTCACCCAGCGGAGATACGCAGTATTTT. The V call is TRBV18, the J call TRBJ2-3; a weak D match, TRBD2 (5 bases). The CDR3 has 12 residues. Per the germline V gene, CDR1 is KGHSH and CDR2 is LQKENI. Trimming left V 3 bases short and J 5 bases short, with 6 bases between.

Relative to its sample, this clonotype is medium-sized. The J gene is TRBJ1-5, the V gene TRBV4-2, with a tentative D call TRBD1 (5 bases). Trimming took off 1 base at V and 2 bases at J, with 9 bases between the two ends. The CDR3 is 15 residues long. CDR1 is LGHNA and CDR2 is YNFKEQ in the germline V gene. This CDR3 is CASSQGGEGNQPQHF. In DNA, the CDR3 is TGTGCCAGCAGCCAAGGAGGGGAAGGCAATCAGCCCCAGCATTTT.

This clonotype occurred many times. V usage is TRBV28 and J usage is TRBJ2-4; 8 nucleotides match TRBD2. J gave up 7 bases and V 5 bases, and 7 bases lay outside the gene matches. Germline CDR1 is MDHEN and CDR2 is SYDVKM. The CDR3 is made up of 14 amino acids. This CDR3 is CASSESGGRNIQYF. The CDR3 nucleotides are TGTGCCAGCAGTGAGAGCGGGGGCAGGAACATTCAGTACTTC.

This clonotype was detected ten times or more. The V and J genes are TRBV28 and TRBJ1-2; D possibly corresponds to TRBD1 (6 bases). V was shortened by 6 bases and J by 2 bases, with 13 bases between the two germline ends. This CDR3 region has 14 residues. Germline-derived CDR1 and CDR2 are MDHEN and SYDVKM. For the CDR3, the DNA is TGTGCCAGCAGCCTCCAGGGGCGGAACTATGGCTACACCTTC. As protein: CASSLQGRNYGYTF.

This clonotype came up many times. V is TRBV29-1 and J is TRBJ2-5; a weak D match, TRBD1 (6 bases). CDR1 is SQVTM, CDR2 ANQGSEA, per germline. Trimming removed 6 bases at V and 5 bases at J, with 16 bases between. This CDR3 is 13 amino acids long. CDR3 amino acids: CSVGASVGETQYF. DNA of the CDR3: TGCAGCGTGGGGGCCTCTGTAGGGGAGACCCAGTACTTC. The full variable domain, its missing parts supplied by reference TRBV29-1 and TRBJ2-5, is SAVISQKPSRDICQRGTSLTIQCQVDSQVTMMFWYRQQPGQSLTLIATANQGSEATYESGFVIDKFPISRPNLTFSTLTVSNMSPEDSSIYLCSVGASVGETQYFGPGTRLLVL.

This clonotype was observed many times. The chain has TRBV29-1 and TRBJ1-1, with D unclear. The CDR3 is made up of 12 amino acids. Germline CDR1 and CDR2: SQVTM and ANQGSEA. V lost 7 bases, J lost 4 bases, and 13 bases lay in between. The CDR3 reads CSATGVGTEAFF. In DNA, the CDR3 is TGCAGCGCCACCGGGGTTGGCACTGAAGCTTTCTTT.